The sequence of this T cell receptor beta chain was determined in a study of response to subunit inactivated influenza vaccine. General study points: That few new T cells are recruited by each seasonal influenza vaccination was the authors' suggestion.

This clonotype was counted a few times. Its specificity is not known. Each CDR3 protein is one row after TCRdb ran MiXCR on the RT-PCR reads. The sample gives approximately 500,000 distinct CDR3 sequences, 10% to 15% of which show up once; around 13% is in the top ten. The sequencing here drew on PBMCs from blood, taken roughly 45 days after vaccination. The receptor's source is a man aged 45-65 years who received an inactivated influenza vaccine.

CDR3 sequence: CSARDLRGGYNEQFF. CDR3 nucleotides: TGCAGTGCTAGAGATTTGCGGGGAGGGTACAATGAGCAGTTCTTC. This chain connects TRBV20-1 to TRBJ2-1; 7 positions agree with TRBD2. V shed 0 bases and J 4 bases; nucleotides not matched to a gene: 6. Looked up from germline, CDR1 is DFQATT and CDR2 is SNEGSKA (reference sequence). CDR3 size: 15 residues.